This T cell receptor beta chain was obtained from a study of early T cells in non-severe SARS-CoV-2 infection. This clonotype was seen repeatedly, ten times or more. The junction shows a germline mismatch at one end, possibly a read error. The CDR3 spans 17 residues. The germline V gene encodes CDR1 SSHAT and CDR2 FNYEAQ (reference sequence). Each CDR3 protein gets one entry after TCRdb re-called the 5' RACE reads with MiXCR. The sample has about 61,000 distinct CDR3 sequences, more than 10% seen once. The rearrangement uses TRBV7-7 and TRBJ2-2; 9 bases map to TRBD2. The sequencing sample was made of whole blood. The sequence was obtained from an adult who was a healthcare worker with PCR-confirmed SARS-CoV-2 infection or an uninfected control (not recorded which). CDR3 sequence (DNA): TGTGCTAGCAGCTCCAGCGGGGGGAGAACGAACACCGGGGAGCTGTTTTTT. This encodes CASSSSGGRTNTGELFF.